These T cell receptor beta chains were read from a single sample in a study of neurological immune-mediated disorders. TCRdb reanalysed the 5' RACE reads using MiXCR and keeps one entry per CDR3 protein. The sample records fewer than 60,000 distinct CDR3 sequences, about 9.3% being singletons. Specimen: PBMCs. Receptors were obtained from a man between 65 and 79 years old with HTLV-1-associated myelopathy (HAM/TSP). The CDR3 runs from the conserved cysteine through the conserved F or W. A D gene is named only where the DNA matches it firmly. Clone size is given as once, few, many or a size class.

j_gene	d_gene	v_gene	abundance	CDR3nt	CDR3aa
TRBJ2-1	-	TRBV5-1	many	TGCGCCAGCAGCCGCCAAAGGAGCGGGTCGAATGAGCAGTTCTTC	CASSRQRSGSNEQFF
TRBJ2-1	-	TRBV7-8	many	TGTGCCAGCAGCTTATCCTCGAATCTATTTAAAGATGAGCAGTTCTTC	CASSLSSNLFKDEQFF
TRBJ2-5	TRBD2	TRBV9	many	TGTGCCAGCAGCGTCAGGACTAGCGGGATGGAAGGAGAGACCCAGTACTTC	CASSVRTSGMEGETQYF
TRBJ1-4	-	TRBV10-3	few	TGTGCCATCGCCGGGGGGAATGAAAAACTGTTTTTT	CAIAGGNEKLFF
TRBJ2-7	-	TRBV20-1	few	TGCAGTGCTAGGACAGCGCAGACCTACGAGCAGTACTTC	CSARTAQTYEQYF
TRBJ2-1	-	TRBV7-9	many	TGTGCCAGCAGCCCCATGTTTGGGCAGGGGAACACTCAGGGGTCCTACAATGAGCAGTTCTTC	CASSPMFGQGNTQGSYNEQFF
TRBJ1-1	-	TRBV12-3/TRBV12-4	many	TGTGCCAGCAGTTTAGGGACAAGTGAAGCTTTCTTT	CASSLGTSEAFF
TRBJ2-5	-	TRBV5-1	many	TGCGCCAGCAGCCGAGGGAAGCCCGGGATGGAGACCCAGTACTTC	CASSRGKPGMETQYF
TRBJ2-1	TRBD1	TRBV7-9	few	TGTGCCAGCAGCTTAGCTGGGACAGGCCCTAACAATGAGCAGTTCTTC	CASSLAGTGPNNEQFF
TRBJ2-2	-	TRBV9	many	TGTGCCAGCGGGCCGGTCCACACCGGGGAGCTGTTTTTT	CASGPVHTGELFF
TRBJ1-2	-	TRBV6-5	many	TGTGCCAGCAGTGCATTACAGAGGGCAGCGTCCCCTTACACCTTC	CASSALQRAASPYTF
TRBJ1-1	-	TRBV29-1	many	TGCAGCCCCGCTGGGGTCACTGAAGCTTTCTTT	CSPAGVTEAFF
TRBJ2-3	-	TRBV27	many	TGTGCCAGCAGTTTAAGAACGGGCACAGATACGCAGTATTTT	CASSLRTGTDTQYF
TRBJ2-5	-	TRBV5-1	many	TGCGCCAGCACCCGCGATCCGGGCCAAGAGACCCAGTACTTC	CASTRDPGQETQYF
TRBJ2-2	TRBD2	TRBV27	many	TGTGCCTCGGCGGCTAGCGGGAGTTCCGGGGAGCTGTTTTTT	CASAASGSSGELFF
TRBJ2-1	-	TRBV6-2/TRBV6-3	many	TGTGCCAGCAGTTTAAGCGGACCCTTATACAATGAGCAGTTCTTC	CASSLSGPLYNEQFF
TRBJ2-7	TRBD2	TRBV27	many	TGTGCCAGCAGTTTAACAGGTTTCCGTAGCGGGAGGGCCTACGAGCAGTACTTC	CASSLTGFRSGRAYEQYF